This TCR beta chain was captured in a study of Graves' ophthalmopathy and Graves' hyperthyroidism. Whole-study findings and limits: The model reached around 70% sensitivity and approximately 72% specificity for predicting ophthalmopathy progression.

This clonotype occurred a few times. Its antigen remains unknown. In germline, CDR1 is KGHDR, CDR2 SFDVKD. Trimming took 11 bases from V and 2 from J; bases not matched to a gene: 15. The CDR3 is made up of 17 amino acids. The authors amplified TCR beta CDR3 regions from RNA transcripts. The first round was an RT-PCR with HTBI primers, and the second round was a multiplex PCR. TCRdb analysed the multiplex PCR reads with MiXCR anew, one entry per CDR3 protein. The sample yields about 740,000 distinct CDR3 sequences, approximately 40% seen once. The sequence was obtained from an adult man with Graves' ophthalmopathy. Sequencing was done on a sample of peripheral blood. The rearrangement joins TRBV24-1 to TRBJ1-5, with 9 bases lining up with TRBD1. Here the CDR3 DNA reads TGTGCCAGCAGGGGGGACAGGGCTTTAGTTGGCAATCAGCCCCAGCATTTT. Encoded protein: CASRGDRALVGNQPQHF.